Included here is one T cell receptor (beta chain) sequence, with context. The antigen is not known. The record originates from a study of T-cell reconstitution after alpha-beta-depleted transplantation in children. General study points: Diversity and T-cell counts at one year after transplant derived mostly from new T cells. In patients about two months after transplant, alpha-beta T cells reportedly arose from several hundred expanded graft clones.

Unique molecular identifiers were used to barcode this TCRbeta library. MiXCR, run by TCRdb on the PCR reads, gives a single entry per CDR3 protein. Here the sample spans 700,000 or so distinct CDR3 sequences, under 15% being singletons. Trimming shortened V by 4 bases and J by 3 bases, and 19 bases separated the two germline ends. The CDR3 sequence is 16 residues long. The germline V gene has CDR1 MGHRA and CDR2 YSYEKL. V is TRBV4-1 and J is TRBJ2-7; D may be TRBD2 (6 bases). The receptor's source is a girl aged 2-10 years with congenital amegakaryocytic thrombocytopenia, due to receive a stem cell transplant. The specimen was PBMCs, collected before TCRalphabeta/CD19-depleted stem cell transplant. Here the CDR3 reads CASSLSKSGDIYEQYF. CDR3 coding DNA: TGCGCCAGCAGCCTTTCAAAGTCGGGAGACATCTACGAGCAGTACTTC.